These T cell receptor beta chains were read from a single sample in a study of early T cells in non-severe SARS-CoV-2 infection. TCRdb processed the 5' RACE reads anew with MiXCR; each CDR3 protein has one entry. The table includes 35,000 to 45,000 distinct CDR3 sequences, 9.9% detected once. Sequencing used whole blood. Receptor source: an adult who was a healthcare worker with PCR-confirmed SARS-CoV-2 infection or an uninfected control (not recorded which). Both conserved end residues are part of each CDR3. The order of the fields is clone size, J gene, V gene, D gene, CDR3 DNA, CDR3 protein. D genes are given only for firm matches. Only some rows state a clone size, as once, few, many or a class for expanded clones.

>many|TRBJ2-1|TRBV15|-
TGTGCCACCAGCAGAGGGCAGGCCTACAATGAGCAGTTCTTC
CATSRGQAYNEQFF
>many|TRBJ2-1|TRBV20-1|TRBD2
TGCAGTGCTTGGAGCGGGGGGACCTCCAATGAGCAGTTCTTC
CSAWSGGTSNEQFF
>few|TRBJ2-5|TRBV20-1|-
TGCAGTGCTAGAGATCAGAGCCGGGGCCGCCCGGAGACCCAGTACTTC
CSARDQSRGRPETQYF
>many|TRBJ1-6|TRBV6-1|-
TGTGCCAGCAGTGGCCCGAGCTCCTATAATTCACCCCTCCACTTT
CASSGPSSYNSPLHF
>-|TRBJ2-3|TRBV11-2|-
TGTGCCAGCAGCCCAAGGGGGGTGGCTAGCACAGATACGCAGTATTTT
CASSPRGVASTDTQYF
>many|TRBJ1-1|TRBV20-1|-
TGCAGTGTAAGAAGTGGGGTTGAAGCTTTCTTT
CSVRSGVEAFF
>few|TRBJ2-1|TRBV5-1|-
TGCGCCAGCAGCTTGGACGGGGTAACCTACAATGAGCAGTTCTTC
CASSLDGVTYNEQFF
>many|TRBJ1-1|TRBV7-9|TRBD1
TGTGCCAGCAGCTTGCGGACAGGGATGAACACTGAAGCTTTCTTT
CASSLRTGMNTEAFF
>many|TRBJ2-1|TRBV10-3|-
TGTGCCATCAGCCAACTCAGCGATGAGCAGTTCTTC
CAISQLSDEQFF
>many|TRBJ1-2|TRBV29-1|-
TGCAGCGTGACGACAGGCCCTAAGGGGGGCTACACCTTC
CSVTTGPKGGYTF
>few|TRBJ2-3|TRBV13|TRBD2
TGTGCCAGCAGCGGTAGCGGGGGGGTCAAAAGCACAGATACGCAGTATTTT
CASSGSGGVKSTDTQYF
>few|TRBJ1-6|TRBV7-6|TRBD1
TGTGCCAGCAGCCTCAATCAGGGGGAATCACCCCTCCACTTT
CASSLNQGESPLHF
>many|TRBJ2-7|TRBV29-1|-
TGCAGCGTTGAAGAGCCCAGGGGCAACTCTCGAGACTTC
CSVEEPRGNSRDF
>-|TRBJ2-7|TRBV7-2|-
TGTGCCAGCAGCGTCTGGGCGAGTCTCTCCTACGAGCAGTACTTC
CASSVWASLSYEQYF
>many|TRBJ2-5|TRBV7-8|-
TGTGCCAGCAGCTTCGGGCGGACCGGGCCGGCCCAGTACTTC
CASSFGRTGPAQYF
>many|TRBJ2-3|TRBV12-3/TRBV12-4|-
TGTGCCAGCAGTCCTACACAGAGACCCACAGATACGCAGTATTTT
CASSPTQRPTDTQYF
>many|TRBJ2-1|TRBV2|-
TGTGCCAGCAGTGAGGAGGATTTGGGCAATGAGCAGTTCTTC
CASSEEDLGNEQFF
>many|TRBJ2-7|TRBV19|TRBD2
TGTGCCAGTAGTATGGCGGGAGCCTACGAGCAGTACTTC
CASSMAGAYEQYF
>few|TRBJ1-1|TRBV7-9|-
TGTGCCAGCAGCTTAGATTTGTTGGAGACTGAAGCTTTCTTT
CASSLDLLETEAFF
>many|TRBJ2-2|TRBV20-1|TRBD1
TGCAGCGGACAGGGACAACCCGGGGAGCTGTTTTTT
CSGQGQPGELFF
>few|TRBJ2-1|TRBV7-6|-
TGTGCCAGCAGCCAAAATACAGAGCAGTTCTTC
CASSQNTEQFF